A single sample gave rise to the 17 T cell receptor beta chains below, sequenced in a study of blood T cells in healthy people across ages. Alongside a J-beta primer mix, a sample-barcoded 5' primer served in a second PCR lasting about 6 to 11 cycles. MiXCR was run by TCRdb on the 5' RACE reads, yielding one entry per CDR3 protein. The table lists 540,000 or so distinct CDR3 sequences, around 24% of them singletons. Another study also made use of these data, one on T cells of mothers and their children.

The source material was blood. These receptors all come from a boy younger than 18 in good health.

J is TRBJ1-1 and V is TRBV4-3; D gene ambiguous. The V gene lost 0 bases and the J gene lost 4 bases, with 9 bases spanning the gap. The CDR3 is made up of 14 amino acids. Per germline, CDR1 LGHNA and CDR2 YSLEER. The CDR3 loop reads CASSQDRLRTEAFF. The CDR3 nucleotides read TGCGCCAGCAGCCAAGATAGACTGCGCACTGAAGCTTTCTTT.

For the CDR3, the DNA is TGTGCCAGCAGTAATCGCAGTCACGCGAACACCGGGGAGCTGTTTTTT. Residues: CASSNRSHANTGELFF. The chain is built from TRBV2 and TRBJ2-2; D ambiguous. This CDR3 has 16 residues. Germline CDR1 and CDR2: SNHLY and FYNNEI. Trimming removed 5 bases at V and 0 bases at J, with 13 bases between.

The chain links TRBV21-1 to TRBJ2-7; the table's D call of TRBD1 was not tested on the DNA. TRBV21-1 is noted as a pseudogene. The CDR3 has 16 amino acids. The DNA for the CDR3 is TGTGCCAGCAACCGGGACAGGTGTTACCTAGCTCTCGAGCAGTACTTC. Protein sequence: CASNRDRCYLALEQYF.

The rearrangement links TRBV6-2 or TRBV6-3 to TRBJ1-1, with TRBD1 matching 7 bases. The germline CDR1 and CDR2 sequences are MNHEY and SVGEGT. Trimming took 5 bases from V and 8 from J; bases not matched to a gene: 5. The CDR3 is 12 residues long. In DNA, the CDR3 is TGTGCCAGCAGTCCCACGGACAGGGAAGCTTTCTTT. It encodes CASSPTDREAFF.

The chain joins TRBV5-1 to TRBJ2-2; 8 bases align to TRBD2. The V gene's germline CDR1 is SGHRS and CDR2 YFSETQ. This CDR3 is built from 17 residues. The J segment lost 3 bases and the V segment lost 4 bases, leaving 11 bases of the junction unmatched. CDR3 protein: CASSNQPGGPDTGELFF. CDR3 sequence (DNA): TGCGCCAGCAGCAACCAACCGGGGGGGCCAGACACCGGGGAGCTGTTTTTT.

This clonotype showed up many times. The genes are TRBV25-1 and TRBJ1-2; D not certain. Trimming cost V 6 bases and J 2 bases, with 4 bases left between them. The CDR3 contains 11 residues. Germline V CDR1 and CDR2: MGHDK, SYGVNS. The CDR3 DNA sequence: TGTGCCAGCAGCGCCAACTATGGCTACACCTTC. This gives the protein CASSANYGYTF.

The chain carries TRBV18 and TRBJ2-5; 9 bases agree with TRBD1. The length of the CDR3 is 14 residues. The germline gives CDR1 KGHSH, CDR2 LQKENI. The V segment lost 4 bases and the J segment 11 bases; nucleotides outside the gene matches: 11. The CDR3 coding sequence is TGTGCCAGCTCACTTCTGGACAGGGGCGGGGAGCAGTACTTC. Protein product: CASSLLDRGGEQYF.

This clonotype occurred a few times. The chain joins TRBV28 to TRBJ2-5, with D hard to call. Germline V gives CDR1 MDHEN, CDR2 SYDVKM. With 6 bases removed from V and 8 bases from J, the gap between germline ends came to 13 bases. CDR3 length: 12 amino acids. CDR3 loop: CASSITSTTQYF. In DNA, the CDR3 is TGTGCCAGCAGCATTACAAGCACCACCCAGTACTTC.

V and J are TRBV20-1 and TRBJ2-1; 10 bases map to TRBD2. The CDR3 has 15 residues. Germline assignment: CDR1 DFQATT and CDR2 SNEGSKA (reference sequence). With 6 bases clipped from V and 7 bases from J, the junction kept 12 bases outside the gene matches. CDR3 in amino acids: CSALKSGRGSNEQFF. CDR3 coding DNA: TGCAGTGCGCTTAAAAGCGGGAGGGGTTCAAATGAGCAGTTCTTC.

The genes are TRBV5-1 and TRBJ2-5; 9 bases line up with TRBD1. The J call may be mistaken, given a closer DNA end match to TRBJ2-1. This CDR3 is 13 amino acids long. Per germline, CDR1 SGHRS and CDR2 YFSETQ. DNA for the CDR3: TGCGCCAGCAGCAGGGGACAGGGAGGCGAGCAGTTCTTC. Its translation is CASSRGQGGEQFF.

This clonotype was observed a handful of times. This sequence joins TRBV6-6 and TRBJ2-5; no reliable D call. The J call is uncertain, as TRBJ2-1 better fits the DNA end. Per germline, CDR1 MNHNY and CDR2 SVGAGI (reference sequence). The CDR3 sequence is 15 residues long. CDR3 in DNA: TGTGCCAGCAGTTACTTTGGCGGTAGTGGGAATGAGCAGTTCTTC. As protein: CASSYFGGSGNEQFF.

This clonotype occurred many times. The CDR3 DNA follows: TGTGCCAGTATAGCGGGAGGGGAGAATGAGCAGTTCTTC. This translates into CASIAGGENEQFF. The J gene is TRBJ2-1, the V gene TRBV7-8; 11 positions agree with TRBD2. J gave up 7 bases and V 9 bases, and 5 bases lay outside the gene matches. Germline values: CDR1 SGHVS, CDR2 FQNEAQ. This CDR3 has 13 amino acids.

The sample holds a few counts of this clonotype. CDR3: CASRGSPGTEAFF. For the CDR3, the DNA is TGTGCCAGCAGGGGGTCCCCTGGGACTGAAGCTTTCTTT. This sequence joins TRBV12-3 or TRBV12-4 and TRBJ1-1; no reliable D call. CDR3 length: 13 amino acids. V gave up 6 bases and J gave up 5 bases, with 13 bases separating them.

This clonotype turned up a few times. The chain uses TRBV28 and TRBJ2-7; tentative D call: TRBD2 (7 bases). The CDR3 is 14 residues long. V lost 7 bases and J 5 bases, leaving 18 bases between the germline ends. The germline gives CDR1 MDHEN, CDR2 SYDVKM. The CDR3 region is CASIKGGRLDEQYF. CDR3 in DNA: TGTGCCAGCATCAAGGGGGGGAGGCTCGACGAGCAGTACTTC.

This clonotype was found a few times. This rearrangement joins TRBV7-9 to TRBJ1-6; TRBD1 might be the D (6 bases). The germline CDR1 and CDR2 sequences are SEHNR and FQNEAQ (reference sequence). The V gene lost 6 bases and the J gene lost 5 bases, with 11 bases spanning the gap. This CDR3 has 14 amino acids. CDR3 protein: CASRRDIDNSPLHF. The CDR3 coding sequence is TGTGCCAGCAGACGGGACATCGATAATTCACCCCTCCACTTT.

This clonotype was seen ten or more times. This sequence joins TRBV4-2 and TRBJ2-2; 14 nucleotides match TRBD2. The CDR3 consists of 16 residues. V lost 4 bases to trimming and J lost 5 bases; unmatched junction nucleotides: 3. Germline V gene data show CDR1 as LGHNA and CDR2 as YNFKEQ. CDR3 nucleotides: TGTGCCAGCAGCCCGGGACTAGCGGGAGTTACCGGGGAGCTGTTTTTT. It translates to CASSPGLAGVTGELFF.

Points on this clonotype: Possible read error: a much larger clone is one base away. This sequence joins TRBV20-1 and TRBJ2-5; D unclear. Germline-derived CDR1 and CDR2 are DFQATT and SNEGSKA (reference sequence). The CDR3 loop spans 12 amino acids. The CDR3 DNA follows: TGCAGTGCCCGACTCGACGCTGAGACCCAGCACTTC. Its protein is CSARLDAETQHF.